The text below deals with one TCR beta chain. Its antigen is unknown. Isolation yielded PBMCs, at least 6.5 million per sample, in every case. Sample-barcoded 5' priming and a J-beta primer mix drove a second PCR of about 6 to 11 cycles. Every cDNA molecule bore a tag from a template-switch adaptor containing 12 random nucleotides. TCRdb passed the 5' RACE reads through MiXCR, listing each CDR3 protein once. This table has about 640,000 distinct CDR3 sequences, about 54% appearing once. The trim removed 0 bases at V and 5 bases at J, leaving 11 bases unmatched. The V gene's germline CDR1 is DFQATT and CDR2 SNEGSKA (reference sequence). The CDR3 spans 16 residues. The source of the sample is a study of blood T cells in healthy people across ages. Findings of the study overall: Per-million-T-cell TCR beta diversity fell roughly linearly with age.

Sequencing was carried out using blood. The TCR originated in a man aged 60 to 69 in good health. The chain combines TRBV20-1 with TRBJ2-5; 8 nucleotides match TRBD1. The DNA of the CDR3 is TGCAGTGCTAGAGATAGATGGCCAGGGGGCCGGGAGACCCAGTACTTC. It translates to CSARDRWPGGRETQYF.